The clone carrying this T cell receptor beta chain occurred once. Per the original data handling: Reference gene primer amplification gave estimated nucleated cell counts. Clones were sequenced by immunoSEQ multiplex PCR, and TCRdb holds only the in-frame ones, with some missing. The V and J calls and clone size are taken from that table; D and trimming were inferred from the DNA. The sample carries around 340,000 clones, approximately 89% recorded once. The sample originates from a study of blood T cell repertoires in COVID-19. Overall study: Spain, Italy and the United States supplied samples that represented acute and convalescent COVID-19. PBMCs, B-cell-depleted T cells, or T cells provided the cDNA or gDNA that made up the material.

V lost 6 bases and J 0 bases, leaving 12 bases between the germline ends. Germline V gene data show CDR1 as MNHEY and CDR2 as SMNVEV (reference sequence). There are 15 residues in the CDR3. Material for sequencing was peripheral blood. The receptor comes from a woman aged 55-70 years with COVID-19, enrolled during active disease. The chain is built from TRBV27 and TRBJ1-3, with D maybe TRBD1 (6 bases). The CDR3 region is CASSEDRSSGNTIYF. Written as DNA, the CDR3 is TGTGCCAGCAGCGAAGACAGGAGCTCTGGAAACACCATATATTTT.